What follows is one TCR beta chain and its context. Its specificity is not known. This sample is part of a study of cytomegalovirus exposure and HLA in healthy donors. Study-level points and caveats: A later analysis found most CMV-associated TCR beta chains apparently HLA-restricted. Later analysis placed DRB1 highest and HLA-C lowest in TCR association rates, which differed by HLA locus. Some TCR beta chains (164 of them) were listed as cytomegalovirus-associated. Diagnosis of cytomegalovirus status made by the classifier reportedly showed high specificity and sensitivity.

This CDR3 region has 14 residues. The V gene's germline CDR1 is SGHDN and CDR2 FVKESK. V shed 8 bases and J shed 4 bases, with 15 bases lying between them. Both 60 Vbeta primers and 13 Jbeta primers went into the PCR. Libraries were prepared by immunoSEQ multiplex PCR; TCRdb keeps only in-frame clonotypes and omits some of them. This table has over 150,000 clones, approximately 79% appearing once. Sequencing input: PBMCs. This TCR was recovered from a man aged 35-49 years in good health and CMV-seronegative. The J gene is TRBJ2-1, the V gene TRBV14; TRBD2 might be the D (6 bases). The DNA for the CDR3 is TGTGCCAGCTCCCGGGACTTAGCATACAATGAGCAGTTCTTC. Its protein is CASSRDLAYNEQFF.